This T cell receptor beta chain appears in the sequencing data of a study of CXCR3-negative and CXCR3-positive naive CD8 T cells. Regarding the study as a whole: In CXCR3-positive naive cells, the TRB CDR3s were more hydrophobic than in CXCR3-negative naive cells.

Through 5' RACE with UMI labels, the TRB cDNA libraries were prepared. TCRdb re-called the 5' RACE reads and catalogs CDR3 proteins one per entry, DNA excluded. Its clone listing holds around 60,000 distinct CDR3 sequences. CDR1 is LNHNV and CDR2 is YYDKDF in the germline V gene (reference sequence). The CDR3 covers 14 residues. Regarding this clonotype: The antigen remains undetermined.

The rearrangement links TRBV15 to TRBJ2-1; TCRdb picks TRBD2, but there is no DNA to check that call. The TCR originated in a human donor in good health. Some clones in this sample may be carry-over from other donors' samples. Sequences were obtained from naive CXCR3+ CD8+ T cells from blood. Subset meaning: CD45RO-CCR7+CD27+CD95- naive CD8+ T cells expressing CXCR3 (TNR3+). The CDR3 sequence: CATSGLAVYNEQFF.